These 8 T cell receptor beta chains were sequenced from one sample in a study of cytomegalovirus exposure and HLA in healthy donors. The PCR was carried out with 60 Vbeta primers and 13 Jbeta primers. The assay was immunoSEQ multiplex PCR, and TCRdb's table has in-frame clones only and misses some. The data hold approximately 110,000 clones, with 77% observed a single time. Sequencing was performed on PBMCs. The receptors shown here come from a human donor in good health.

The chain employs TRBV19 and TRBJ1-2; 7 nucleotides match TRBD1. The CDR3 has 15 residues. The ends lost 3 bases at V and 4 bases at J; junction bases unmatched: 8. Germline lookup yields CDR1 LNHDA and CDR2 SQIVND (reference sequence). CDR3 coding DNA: TGTGCCAGTAGTATCGCCCAAGGGGGCGGCTATGGCTACACCTTC. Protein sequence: CASSIAQGGGYGYTF.

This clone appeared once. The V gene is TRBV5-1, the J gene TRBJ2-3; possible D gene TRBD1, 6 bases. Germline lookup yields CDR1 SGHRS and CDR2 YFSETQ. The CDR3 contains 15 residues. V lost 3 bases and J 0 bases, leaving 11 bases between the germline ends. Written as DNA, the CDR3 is TGCGCCAGCAGCTCTGGGACACCTAGCACAGATACGCAGTATTTT. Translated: CASSSGTPSTDTQYF.

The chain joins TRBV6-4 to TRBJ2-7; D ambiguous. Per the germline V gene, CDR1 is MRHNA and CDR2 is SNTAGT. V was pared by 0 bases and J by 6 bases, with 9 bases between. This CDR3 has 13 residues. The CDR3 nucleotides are TGTGCCAGCAGTGACTCTATGGAGAGCGAGCAGTACTTC. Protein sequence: CASSDSMESEQYF.

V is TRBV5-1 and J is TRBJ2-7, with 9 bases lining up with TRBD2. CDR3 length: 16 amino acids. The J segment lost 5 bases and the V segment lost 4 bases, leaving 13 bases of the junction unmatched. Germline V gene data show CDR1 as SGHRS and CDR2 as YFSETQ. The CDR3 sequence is CASSTSGGGRANEQYF. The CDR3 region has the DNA TGCGCCAGCAGCACCTCGGGGGGCGGGAGGGCGAACGAGCAGTACTTC.

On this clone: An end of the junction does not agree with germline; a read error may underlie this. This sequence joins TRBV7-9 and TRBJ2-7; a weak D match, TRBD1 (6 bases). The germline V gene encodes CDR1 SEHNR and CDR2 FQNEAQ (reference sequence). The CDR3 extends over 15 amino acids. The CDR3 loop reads CSSSTYRDTSYEQYF. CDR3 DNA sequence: TGTTCCAGCAGCACTTACCGGGACACCTCCTACGAGCAGTACTTC.

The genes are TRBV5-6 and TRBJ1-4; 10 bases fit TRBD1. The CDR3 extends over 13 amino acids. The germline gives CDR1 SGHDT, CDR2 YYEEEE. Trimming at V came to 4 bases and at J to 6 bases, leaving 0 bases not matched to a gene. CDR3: CASSGTGDEKLFF. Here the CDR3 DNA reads TGTGCCAGCAGCGGGACAGGGGATGAAAAACTGTTTTTT.

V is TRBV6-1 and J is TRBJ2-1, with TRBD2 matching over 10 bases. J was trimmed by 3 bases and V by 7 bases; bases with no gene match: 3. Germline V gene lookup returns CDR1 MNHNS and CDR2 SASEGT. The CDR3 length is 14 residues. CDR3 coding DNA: TGTGCCAGCACCTCTAGCGGGAGCTACAATGAGCAGTTCTTC. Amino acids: CASTSSGSYNEQFF.

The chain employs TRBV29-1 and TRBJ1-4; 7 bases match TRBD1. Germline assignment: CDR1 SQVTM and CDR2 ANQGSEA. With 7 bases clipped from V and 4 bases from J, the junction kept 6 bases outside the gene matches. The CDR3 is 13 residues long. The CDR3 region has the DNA TGCAGCGCTGCCGGGACAGATAATGAAAAACTGTTTTTT. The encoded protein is CSAAGTDNEKLFF.